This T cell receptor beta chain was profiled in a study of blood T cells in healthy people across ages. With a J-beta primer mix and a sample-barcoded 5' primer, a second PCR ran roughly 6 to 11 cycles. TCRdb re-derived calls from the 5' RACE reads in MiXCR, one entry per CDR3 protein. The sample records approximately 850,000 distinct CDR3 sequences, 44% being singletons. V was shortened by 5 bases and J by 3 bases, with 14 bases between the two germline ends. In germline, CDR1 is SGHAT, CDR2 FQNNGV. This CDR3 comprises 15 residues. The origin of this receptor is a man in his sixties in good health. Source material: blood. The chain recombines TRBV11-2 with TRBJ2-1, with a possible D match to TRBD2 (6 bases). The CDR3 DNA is TGTGCCAGCAGCCCGATTTGGGGGGACTACAATGAGCAGTTCTTC. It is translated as CASSPIWGDYNEQFF.